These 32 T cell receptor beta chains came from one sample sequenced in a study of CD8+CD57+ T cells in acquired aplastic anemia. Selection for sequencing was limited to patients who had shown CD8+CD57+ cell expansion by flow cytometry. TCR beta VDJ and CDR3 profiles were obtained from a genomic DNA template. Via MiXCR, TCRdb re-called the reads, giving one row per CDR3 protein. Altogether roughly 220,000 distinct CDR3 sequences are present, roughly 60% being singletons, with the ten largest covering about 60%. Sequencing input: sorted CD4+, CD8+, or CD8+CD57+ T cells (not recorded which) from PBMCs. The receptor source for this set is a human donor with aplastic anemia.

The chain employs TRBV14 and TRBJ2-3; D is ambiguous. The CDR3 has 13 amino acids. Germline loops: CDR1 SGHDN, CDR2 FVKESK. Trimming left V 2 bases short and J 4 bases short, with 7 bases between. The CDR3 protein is CASSQLVADTQYF. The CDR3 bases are TGTGCCAGCAGCCAACTAGTGGCAGATACGCAGTATTTT.

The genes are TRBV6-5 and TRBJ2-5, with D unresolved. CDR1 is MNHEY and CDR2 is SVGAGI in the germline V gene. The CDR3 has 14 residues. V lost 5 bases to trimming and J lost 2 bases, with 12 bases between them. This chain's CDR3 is CASSEFRSQETQYF. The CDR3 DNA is TGTGCCAGCAGTGAGTTCCGGTCTCAAGAGACCCAGTACTTC.

For the CDR3, the DNA is TGCGCCAGCAGGTCCGGACAGGGCACAGATACGCAGTATTTT. Translated, it gives CASRSGQGTDTQYF. The chain is built from TRBV5-1 and TRBJ2-3, with 7 nucleotides matching TRBD1. CDR3 length: 14 amino acids. Germline V gene lookup returns CDR1 SGHRS and CDR2 YFSETQ. Trimming cost V 5 bases and J 1 base; bases outside gene matches: 4.

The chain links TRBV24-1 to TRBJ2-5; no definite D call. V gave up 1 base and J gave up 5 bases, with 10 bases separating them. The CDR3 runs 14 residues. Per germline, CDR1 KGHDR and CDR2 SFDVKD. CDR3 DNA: TGTGCCACCAGTGATTTTGCCCGGGTTGAGACCCAGTACTTC. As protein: CATSDFARVETQYF.

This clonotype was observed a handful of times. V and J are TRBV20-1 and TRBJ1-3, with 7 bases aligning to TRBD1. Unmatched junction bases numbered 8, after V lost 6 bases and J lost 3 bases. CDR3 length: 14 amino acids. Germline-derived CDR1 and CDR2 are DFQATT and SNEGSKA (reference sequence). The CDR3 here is CSASLQGSGNTIYF. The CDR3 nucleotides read TGCAGTGCCTCTTTACAGGGGAGTGGAAACACCATATATTTT.

The CDR3 DNA sequence: TGTGCCAGCAGTGACGGAGGAACGAATCAGCCCCAGCATTTT. As protein: CASSDGGTNQPQHF. The chain couples TRBV2 to TRBJ1-5; D unresolved. The V end was cut by 3 bases, the J end by 4 bases, with 10 bases between. The CDR3 runs to 14 residues. Germline assignment: CDR1 SNHLY and CDR2 FYNNEI.

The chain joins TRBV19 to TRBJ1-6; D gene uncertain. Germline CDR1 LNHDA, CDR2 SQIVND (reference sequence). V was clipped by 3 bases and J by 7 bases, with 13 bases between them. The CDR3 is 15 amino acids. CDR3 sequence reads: CASSMDRVANSPLHF. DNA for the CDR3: TGTGCCAGTAGTATGGATAGGGTAGCCAATTCACCCCTCCACTTT.

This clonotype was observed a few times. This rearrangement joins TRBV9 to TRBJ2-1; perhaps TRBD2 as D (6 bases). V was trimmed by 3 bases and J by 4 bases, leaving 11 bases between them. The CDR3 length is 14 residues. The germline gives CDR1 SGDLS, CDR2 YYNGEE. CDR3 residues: CASSAGLSYNEQFF. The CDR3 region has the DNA TGTGCCAGCAGCGCGGGACTTTCTTACAATGAGCAGTTCTTC.

The DNA of the CDR3 is TGTGCCAGCAGTTTTCCTCCTTACAATGAGCAGTTCTTC. This codes for CASSFPPYNEQFF. This chain uses TRBV7-2 with TRBJ2-1; D is unresolved. V was trimmed by 6 bases and J by 4 bases, leaving 10 bases between them. This CDR3 region has 13 residues. CDR1 is SGHTA and CDR2 is FQGNSA in the germline V gene.

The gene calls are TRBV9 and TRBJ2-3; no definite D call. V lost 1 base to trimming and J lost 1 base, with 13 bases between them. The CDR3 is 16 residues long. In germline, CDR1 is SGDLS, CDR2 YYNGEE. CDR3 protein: CASSVRIIGGTDTQYF. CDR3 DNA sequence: TGTGCCAGCAGCGTACGTATTATCGGAGGCACAGATACGCAGTATTTT.

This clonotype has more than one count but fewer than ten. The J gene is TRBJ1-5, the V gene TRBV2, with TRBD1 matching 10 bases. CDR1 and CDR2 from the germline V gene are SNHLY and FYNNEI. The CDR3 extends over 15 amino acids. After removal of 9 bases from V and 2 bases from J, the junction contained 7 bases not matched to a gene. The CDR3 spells CASRVGTGGNQPQHF. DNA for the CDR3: TGTGCCAGTCGAGTCGGGACAGGGGGCAATCAGCCCCAGCATTTT.

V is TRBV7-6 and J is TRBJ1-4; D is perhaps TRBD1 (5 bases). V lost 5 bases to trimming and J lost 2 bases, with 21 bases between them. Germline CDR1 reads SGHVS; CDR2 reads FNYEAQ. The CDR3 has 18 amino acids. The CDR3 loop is CASSQVGGAGHTNEKLFF. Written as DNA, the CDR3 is TGTGCCAGCAGCCAAGTGGGTGGAGCAGGGCACACTAATGAAAAACTGTTTTTT. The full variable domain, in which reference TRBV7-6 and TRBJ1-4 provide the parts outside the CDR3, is GAGVSQSPRYKVTKRGQDVALRCDPISGHVSLYWYRQALGQGPEFLTYFNYEAQQDKSGLPNDRFSAERPEGSISTLTIQRTEQRDSAMYRCASSQVGGAGHTNEKLFFGSGTQLSVL.

CDR3 DNA sequence: TGTGCCAGCAGCCCGACGGGACAGACCTACGAGCAGTACTTC. Amino acids: CASSPTGQTYEQYF. The chain links TRBV5-6 to TRBJ2-7, with TRBD1 matching over 7 bases. This CDR3 contains 14 residues. Germline V CDR1 and CDR2: SGHDT, YYEEEE. With V trimmed by 4 bases and J by 2 bases, 6 bases remained unmatched.

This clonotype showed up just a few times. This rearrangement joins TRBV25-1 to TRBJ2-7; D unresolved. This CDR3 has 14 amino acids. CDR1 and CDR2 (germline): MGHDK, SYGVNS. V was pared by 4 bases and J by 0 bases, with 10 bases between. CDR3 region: CASSAYGVSYEQYF. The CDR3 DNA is TGTGCCAGCAGTGCGTACGGTGTCTCCTACGAGCAGTACTTC.

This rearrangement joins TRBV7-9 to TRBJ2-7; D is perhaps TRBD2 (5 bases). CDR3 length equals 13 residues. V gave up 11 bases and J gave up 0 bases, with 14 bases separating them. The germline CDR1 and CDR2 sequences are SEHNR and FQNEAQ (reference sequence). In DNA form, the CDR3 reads TGTGCCGGCCGCCGGGGTGACTCCTACGAGCAGTACTTC. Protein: CAGRRGDSYEQYF. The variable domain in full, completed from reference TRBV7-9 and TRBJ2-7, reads DTGVSQNPRHKITKRGQNVTFRCDPISEHNRLYWYRQTLGQGPEFLTYFQNEAQLEKSRLLSDRFSAERPKGSFSTLEIQRTEQGDSAMYLCAGRRGDSYEQYFGPGTRLTVT.

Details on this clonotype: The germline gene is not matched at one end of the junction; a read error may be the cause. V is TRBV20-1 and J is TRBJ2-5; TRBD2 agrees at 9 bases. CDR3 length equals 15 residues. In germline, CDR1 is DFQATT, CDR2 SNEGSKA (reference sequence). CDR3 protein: CSARDGIAGDVTQHF. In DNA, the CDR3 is TGCAGTGCTAGAGATGGAATAGCGGGAGATGTGACCCAGCACTTC.

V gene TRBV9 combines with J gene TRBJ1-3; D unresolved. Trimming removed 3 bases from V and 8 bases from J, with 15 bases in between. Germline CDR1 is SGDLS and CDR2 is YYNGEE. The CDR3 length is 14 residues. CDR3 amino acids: CASSGYGRSDTIYF. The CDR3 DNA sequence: TGTGCCAGCAGCGGTTACGGACGTAGTGACACCATATATTTT.

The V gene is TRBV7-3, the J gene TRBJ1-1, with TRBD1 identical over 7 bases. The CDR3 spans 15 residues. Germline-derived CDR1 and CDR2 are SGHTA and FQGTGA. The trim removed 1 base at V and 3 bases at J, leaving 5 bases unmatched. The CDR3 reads CASSLKAGGDTEAFF. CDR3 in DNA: TGTGCCAGCAGCTTAAAGGCAGGGGGGGACACTGAAGCTTTCTTT.

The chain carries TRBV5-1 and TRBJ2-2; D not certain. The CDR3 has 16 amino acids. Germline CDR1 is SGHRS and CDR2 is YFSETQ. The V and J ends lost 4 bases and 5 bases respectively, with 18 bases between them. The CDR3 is CASSTGRISITGELFF. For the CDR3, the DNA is TGCGCCAGCAGCACCGGACGCATAAGTATTACCGGGGAGCTGTTTTTT.

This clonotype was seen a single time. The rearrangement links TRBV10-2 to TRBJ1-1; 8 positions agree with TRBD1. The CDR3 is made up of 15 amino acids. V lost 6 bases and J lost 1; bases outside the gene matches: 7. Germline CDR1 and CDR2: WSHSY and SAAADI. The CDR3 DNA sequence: TGCGCCAGCAGCGTCAGGGGGCCTAAGAACACTGAAGCTTTCTTT. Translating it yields CASSVRGPKNTEAFF.

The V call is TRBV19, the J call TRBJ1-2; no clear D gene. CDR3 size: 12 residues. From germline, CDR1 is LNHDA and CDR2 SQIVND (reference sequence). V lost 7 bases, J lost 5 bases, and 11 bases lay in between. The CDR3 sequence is CASNDPRYGYTF. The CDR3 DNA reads TGTGCCAGTAATGACCCACGGTATGGCTACACCTTC.

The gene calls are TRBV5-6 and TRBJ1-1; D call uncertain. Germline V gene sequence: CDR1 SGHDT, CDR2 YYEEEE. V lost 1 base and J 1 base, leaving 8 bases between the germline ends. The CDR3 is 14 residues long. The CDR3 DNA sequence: TGTGCCAGCAGCTTGTATGCAGGGAACACTGAAGCTTTCTTT. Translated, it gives CASSLYAGNTEAFF.

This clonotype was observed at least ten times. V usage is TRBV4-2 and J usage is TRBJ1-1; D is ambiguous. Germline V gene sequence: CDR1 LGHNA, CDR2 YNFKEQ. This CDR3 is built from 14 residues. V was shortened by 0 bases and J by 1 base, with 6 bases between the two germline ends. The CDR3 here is CASSQERGNTEAFF. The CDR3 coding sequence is TGTGCCAGCAGCCAAGAACGGGGGAACACTGAAGCTTTCTTT.

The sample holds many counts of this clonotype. CDR3 protein: CASSEWNSNQPQHF. The CDR3 DNA follows: TGTGCCAGCAGTGAGTGGAATAGCAATCAGCCCCAGCATTTT. The chain uses TRBV6-1 and TRBJ1-5, with unresolved D. There are 14 residues in the CDR3. Germline-derived CDR1 and CDR2 are MNHNS and SASEGT. V lost 3 bases and J 0 bases, leaving 6 bases between the germline ends.

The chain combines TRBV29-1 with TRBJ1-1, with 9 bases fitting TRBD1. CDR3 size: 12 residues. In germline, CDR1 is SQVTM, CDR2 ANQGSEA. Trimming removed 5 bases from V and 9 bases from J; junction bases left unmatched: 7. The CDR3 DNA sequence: TGCAGCGTTCGCAGGGACAGGGAGCAAGCTTTCTTT. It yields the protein CSVRRDREQAFF.

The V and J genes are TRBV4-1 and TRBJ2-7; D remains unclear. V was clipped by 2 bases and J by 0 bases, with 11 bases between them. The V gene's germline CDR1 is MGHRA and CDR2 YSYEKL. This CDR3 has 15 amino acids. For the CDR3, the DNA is TGCGCCAGCAGCCAAAATTCGCCGAGCTCCTACGAGCAGTACTTC. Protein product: CASSQNSPSSYEQYF.

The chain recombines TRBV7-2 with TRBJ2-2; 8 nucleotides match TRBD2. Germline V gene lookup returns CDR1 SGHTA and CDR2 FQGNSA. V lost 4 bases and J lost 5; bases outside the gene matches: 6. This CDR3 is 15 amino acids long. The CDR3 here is CASSSVGGATGELFF. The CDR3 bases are TGTGCCAGCAGCTCGGTCGGGGGGGCGACCGGGGAGCTGTTTTTT. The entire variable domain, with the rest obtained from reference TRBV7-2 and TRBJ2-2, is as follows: GAGVSQSPSNKVTEKGKDVELRCDPISGHTALYWYRQSLGQGLEFLIYFQGNSAPDKSGLPSDRFSAERTGGSVSTLTIQRTQQEDSAVYLCASSSVGGATGELFFGEGSRLTVL.

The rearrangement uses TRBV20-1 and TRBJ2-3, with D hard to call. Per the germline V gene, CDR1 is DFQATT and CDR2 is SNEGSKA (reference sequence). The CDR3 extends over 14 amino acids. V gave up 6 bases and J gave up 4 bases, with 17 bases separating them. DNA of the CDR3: TGCAGTGCAACGGACCCTCGGCGGCCAGATACGCAGTATTTT. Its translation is CSATDPRRPDTQYF.

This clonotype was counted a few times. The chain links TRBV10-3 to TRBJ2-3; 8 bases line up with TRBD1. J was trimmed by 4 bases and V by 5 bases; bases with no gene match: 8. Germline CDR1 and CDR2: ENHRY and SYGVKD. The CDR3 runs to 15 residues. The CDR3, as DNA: TGTGCCATCAGTAGGCGGCAGGGGGCCTCAGATACGCAGTATTTT. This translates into CAISRRQGASDTQYF.

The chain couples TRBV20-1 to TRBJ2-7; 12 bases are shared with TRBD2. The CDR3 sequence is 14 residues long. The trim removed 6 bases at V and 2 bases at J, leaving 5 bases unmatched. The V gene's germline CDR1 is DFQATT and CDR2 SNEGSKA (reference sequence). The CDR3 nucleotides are TGCAGTGCCAAGGGACTAGCGGGCCCCTACGAGCAGTACTTC. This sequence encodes CSAKGLAGPYEQYF.

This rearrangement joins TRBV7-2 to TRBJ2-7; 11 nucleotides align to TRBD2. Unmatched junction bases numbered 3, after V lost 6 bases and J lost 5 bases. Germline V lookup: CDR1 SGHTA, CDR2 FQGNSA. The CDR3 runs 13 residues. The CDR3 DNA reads TGTGCCAGCAGTGGGACTAGCGGTGACGAGCAGTACTTC. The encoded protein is CASSGTSGDEQYF.

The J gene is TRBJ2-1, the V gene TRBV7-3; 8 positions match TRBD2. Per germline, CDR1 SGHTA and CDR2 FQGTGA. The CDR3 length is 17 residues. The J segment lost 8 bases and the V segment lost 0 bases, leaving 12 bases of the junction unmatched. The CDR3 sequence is CASSLTKTGLVRHEQFF. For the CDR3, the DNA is TGTGCCAGCAGCTTAACGAAAACGGGACTAGTTCGTCATGAGCAGTTCTTC.